The present entry profiles one T cell receptor beta chain with its context. Its antigen remains unknown. Libraries were UMI-labeled 5' RACE TRB cDNA. Reprocessing the 5' RACE reads, TCRdb reports a single entry for every CDR3 protein and omits DNA. Here the sample table reports over 95,000 distinct CDR3 sequences. Triplicate approximately 300,000-cell sorts were made of each CD8+ T cell subset. CD45RO-CCR7+CD27+CD95- expression identified naive CD8+ T cells. This sample was included in a study of CXCR3-negative and CXCR3-positive naive CD8 T cells. Study results and caveats: TRB CDR3s of CXCR3-positive naive cells were more hydrophobic than those of CXCR3-negative naive cells.

Germline V lookup: CDR1 PRHDT, CDR2 FYEKMQ (reference sequence). CDR3 length equals 15 residues. The sample consisted of naive CXCR3+ CD8+ T cells from blood. Specified subset: CD45RO-CCR7+CD27+CD95- naive CD8+ T cells expressing CXCR3 (TNR3+). This TCR derives from a human donor in good health. Some clones in this sample may be carry-over from other donors' samples. This rearrangement joins TRBV13 to TRBJ2-2; TCRdb indicates TRBD2, and absent DNA this call remains unverified. This CDR3 is CASRPKGLGSPELFF. Full variable domain (missing parts from reference TRBV13 and TRBJ2-2): AAGVIQSPRHLIKEKRETATLKCYPIPRHDTVYWYQQGPGQDPQFLISFYEKMQSDKGSIPDRFSAQQFSDYHSELNMSSLELGDSALYFCASRPKGLGSPELFFGEGSRLTVL.